This T cell receptor beta chain was observed in a study of blood T cell repertoires in COVID-19. Whole-study context: The study drew acute and convalescent COVID-19 samples from the United States, Italy and Spain. The analysed material was cDNA or gDNA that came from T cells, B-cell-depleted T cells, or PBMCs.

The CDR3 is made up of 23 amino acids. CDR1 is SNHLY, CDR2 FYNNEI, per germline. V was clipped by 6 bases and J by 4 bases; unmatched bases: 26. In the original processing: Reference gene primer amplification gave nucleated cell count estimates. Assay used: immunoSEQ multiplex PCR; TCRdb lists only in-frame clones, some missing. V, J and clone size derive from that table, while D and trimming were established from the DNA sequence. The data hold fewer than 250,000 clones, with 80% to 85% observed a single time. Recruited during active infection, patients (from Seattle) were subsequently followed longitudinally.

The sequence came from a woman older than 75 with COVID-19, enrolled during active disease. The gene calls are TRBV2 and TRBJ2-3; 15 positions match TRBD2. Sequencing was done on a sample of peripheral blood. The CDR3 protein is CASSPRGFLTGTSGGLGADTQYF. The CDR3 DNA is TGTGCCAGCAGCCCAAGGGGGTTCCTAACCGGGACTAGCGGGGGGCTGGGGGCAGATACGCAGTATTTT.